A single sample gave rise to the 27 T cell receptor beta chains below, sequenced in a study of blood T cells in healthy people across ages. For the second PCR, which ran for about 7 to 11 cycles, a sample-barcoded 5' primer and a J-beta primer mix were used. From the 5' RACE reads, TCRdb called clonotypes with MiXCR, one entry per CDR3 protein. The sample consists of roughly 860,000 distinct CDR3 sequences, roughly 60% of them appearing once. The sample comprised blood. The receptors originated from a man aged 25-45 years in good health.

This clonotype was counted only a few times. This chain uses TRBV12-3 or TRBV12-4 with TRBJ1-6; TRBD1 is a possible D gene (6 bases). The germline V and J ends were trimmed by 5 bases and 7 bases, with 15 bases remaining between them. The CDR3 covers 15 residues. The DNA of the CDR3 is TGTGCCAGCAGTCCGGGGGACATTCGGAATTCACCCCTCCACTTT. Its translation: CASSPGDIRNSPLHF.

The gene calls are TRBV9 and TRBJ1-6; possible D gene TRBD1, 5 bases. CDR1 and CDR2 from the germline V gene are SGDLS and YYNGEE. V lost 1 base to trimming and J lost 7 bases, with 15 bases between them. The CDR3 has 16 residues. This CDR3 is CASSVHGGTGNSPLHF. CDR3 nucleotide sequence: TGTGCCAGCAGCGTACATGGGGGAACGGGCAATTCACCCCTCCACTTT.

The genes are TRBV5-1 and TRBJ2-3, with D tentatively TRBD1 (6 bases). The CDR3 is 14 residues long. The ends were cut back, 4 bases at V and 2 bases at J, with 11 bases in the middle. Looked up from germline, CDR1 is SGHRS and CDR2 is YFSETQ. CDR3 sequence reads: CASSQTGNTDTQYF. The CDR3 DNA is TGCGCCAGCAGCCAAACAGGGAACACAGATACGCAGTATTTT.

This chain joins TRBV6-5 and TRBJ2-5; 8 bases agree with TRBD1. Judging by the DNA end, TRBJ2-7 fits better; the J call may be wrong. Germline V gene sequence: CDR1 MNHEY, CDR2 SVGAGI. This CDR3 is 14 amino acids long. CDR3 DNA sequence: TGTGCCAGCAGTTACGGCAGGGGGCCCGACGAGCAGTACTTC. Its protein is CASSYGRGPDEQYF.

This rearrangement joins TRBV4-2 to TRBJ1-5; 7 bases align to TRBD1. Looked up from germline, CDR1 is LGHNA and CDR2 is YNFKEQ. The ends lost 0 bases at V and 6 bases at J; junction bases unmatched: 5. This CDR3 spans 15 amino acids. The DNA of the CDR3 is TGTGCCAGCAGCCAAGATGGACAGGCAAGTCAGCCCCAGCATTTT. It yields the protein CASSQDGQASQPQHF.

This clonotype occurred a few times. V gene TRBV10-3 combines with J gene TRBJ1-6; D is ambiguous. V lost 2 bases to trimming and J lost 4 bases, with 6 bases between them. This CDR3 contains 14 residues. Per germline, CDR1 ENHRY and CDR2 SYGVKD. CDR3 DNA sequence: TGTGCCATCAGTGAGAGTCAGTATAATTCACCCCTCCACTTT. Residues: CAISESQYNSPLHF.

The J gene is TRBJ2-1, the V gene TRBV3-1; D is perhaps TRBD2 (6 bases). V gave up 1 base and J gave up 2 bases, with 9 bases separating them. The CDR3 contains 15 residues. Germline V gene data show CDR1 as LGHDT and CDR2 as YNNKEL (reference sequence). DNA for the CDR3: TGTGCCAGCAGCCAAGGCGGGGTTACCTACAATGAGCAGTTCTTC. It codes for CASSQGGVTYNEQFF.

The chain has TRBV7-2 and TRBJ1-2, with D hard to call. This CDR3 is 13 amino acids long. V lost 3 bases to trimming and J lost 4 bases, with 9 bases between them. Germline V CDR1 and CDR2: SGHTA, FQGNSA. The CDR3 spells CASSFGRSYGYTF. The CDR3 nucleotides read TGTGCCAGCAGCTTTGGCAGAAGCTATGGCTACACCTTC.

There are a few counts of this clonotype. This chain joins TRBV29-1 and TRBJ2-7; a possible D gene is TRBD1 (5 bases). This CDR3 is built from 12 residues. V lost 0 bases and J 3 bases, leaving 6 bases between the germline ends. The germline V gene encodes CDR1 SQVTM and CDR2 ANQGSEA. CDR3 in amino acids: CSVEEDNYEQYF. The CDR3 DNA reads as TGCAGCGTTGAAGAGGACAACTACGAGCAGTACTTC.

V is TRBV5-1 and J is TRBJ2-7; D is ambiguous. Matching the DNA end better, TRBJ2-5 makes the J call doubtful. From germline, CDR1 is SGHRS and CDR2 YFSETQ. There are 12 residues in the CDR3. CDR3 region: CASSGEKETQYF. Here the CDR3 DNA reads TGCGCCAGCAGTGGCGAGAAAGAGACCCAGTACTTC.

The chain links TRBV10-3 to TRBJ2-4; tentatively, D is TRBD1 or TRBD2 (5 bases each). The CDR3 spans 19 residues. The germline CDR1 and CDR2 sequences are ENHRY and SYGVKD. The V end was cut by 11 bases, the J end by 0 bases, with 29 bases between. CDR3 residues: CAASLTGADQGGAKNIQYF. The DNA of the CDR3 is TGTGCCGCCTCCTTGACCGGGGCGGACCAAGGTGGAGCCAAAAACATTCAGTACTTC.

This clonotype was observed a handful of times. The rearrangement links TRBV6-5 to TRBJ2-1; D uncertain. Per the germline V gene, CDR1 is MNHEY and CDR2 is SVGAGI. The ends were cut back, 10 bases at V and 0 bases at J, with 10 bases in the middle. This CDR3 is built from 13 residues. The CDR3, as DNA: TGTGCCACCGCGGCAGACTCCTACAATGAGCAGTTCTTC. It yields the protein CATAADSYNEQFF.

V gene TRBV4-3 combines with J gene TRBJ1-2, with a possible D match to TRBD1 (6 bases). CDR1 and CDR2 from the germline V gene are LGHNA and YSLEER. The CDR3 length is 17 residues. The V end was cut by 1 base, the J end by 4 bases, with 19 bases between. CDR3 DNA: TGCGCCAGCAGCCAAGGACTAGTGGCAGGGGCGGCCTATGGCTACACCTTC. Amino acids: CASSQGLVAGAAYGYTF.

The chain links TRBV29-1 to TRBJ2-1; no firm D call. Gene TRBJ2-7 matches the end of the DNA better, so the J call may be wrong. The CDR3 covers 13 residues. CDR1 is SQVTM, CDR2 ANQGSEA, per germline. The CDR3 DNA sequence: TGCAGCGTTGAGCGGAGCTCCTACAATGAGCAGTACTTC. Translated: CSVERSSYNEQYF.

The chain joins TRBV20-1 to TRBJ2-5; D is possibly TRBD1 or TRBD2 (7 bases each). Germline CDR1 reads DFQATT; CDR2 reads SNEGSKA (reference sequence). V lost 6 bases, J lost 4 bases, and 15 bases lay in between. The CDR3 runs 13 residues. CDR3 in DNA: TGCAGTGCCCCAGGGGGGGGGATAGAGACCCAGTACTTC. Its protein is CSAPGGGIETQYF.

The table lists this clonotype with many counts. The V gene is TRBV29-1, the J gene TRBJ2-1, with D maybe TRBD2 (6 bases). Trimming shortened V by 7 bases and J by 7 bases, and 14 bases separated the two germline ends. This CDR3 spans 12 amino acids. The germline V gene has CDR1 SQVTM and CDR2 ANQGSEA. The CDR3 is CSGEVSRNEQFF. The CDR3 DNA sequence: TGCAGCGGGGAGGTTTCTCGGAATGAGCAGTTCTTC.

Concerning this clonotype: At one end the junction does not follow the germline gene, possibly because of a read error. The chain has TRBV2 and TRBJ1-2; tentative D call: TRBD1 (6 bases). Germline V gene sequence: CDR1 SNHLY, CDR2 FYNNEI. The CDR3 contains 13 residues. The CDR3 DNA reads as TGCTTTTGGGGCAGGGGTAGCGTCTATGGCTACACCTTC. Protein product: CFWGRGSVYGYTF.

The chain uses TRBV7-8 and TRBJ1-5, with unresolved D. The germline CDR1 and CDR2 sequences are SGHVS and FQNEAQ. The CDR3 spans 15 residues. Trimming pared 2 bases from V and 2 bases from J, leaving 10 bases between. CDR3 amino acids: CASSLRVRGNQPQHF. As DNA, the CDR3 is TGTGCCAGCAGCTTAAGGGTGCGGGGCAATCAGCCCCAGCATTTT.

This sequence joins TRBV5-1 and TRBJ2-7; D may be TRBD2 (5 bases). Trimming took 1 base from V and 0 from J, leaving 14 bases between them. The V gene's germline CDR1 is SGHRS and CDR2 YFSETQ. The CDR3 is 16 residues long. The CDR3 loop reads CASSLLFGVDSYEQYF. The DNA for the CDR3 is TGCGCCAGCAGCTTGTTATTCGGGGTGGACTCCTACGAGCAGTACTTC.

In this sample, this clonotype turned up a few times. This chain uses TRBV9 with TRBJ1-2; D is perhaps TRBD1 (5 bases). Germline values: CDR1 SGDLS, CDR2 YYNGEE. V was cut by 3 bases and J by 4 bases, with 19 bases left in between. The CDR3 loop spans 16 amino acids. The CDR3 DNA sequence: TGTGCCAGCAGCGACCCCCAGACGACAGTTTCCTATGGCTACACCTTC. Encoded protein: CASSDPQTTVSYGYTF.

This rearrangement joins TRBV27 to TRBJ2-7; D not certain. V lost 5 bases, J lost 1 base, and 12 bases lay in between. The germline V gene encodes CDR1 MNHEY and CDR2 SMNVEV (reference sequence). This CDR3 spans 14 amino acids. The CDR3 loop reads CASSPRIGSYEQYF. In DNA, the CDR3 is TGTGCCAGCAGTCCAAGAATAGGATCCTACGAGCAGTACTTC.

This clonotype was seen more than once but under ten times. The chain joins TRBV4-3 to TRBJ2-7; D is possibly TRBD1 or TRBD2 (5 bases each). The end of the DNA is better explained by TRBJ2-5, so the J call may be wrong. The CDR3 totals 14 residues. CDR1 and CDR2 (germline): LGHNA, YSLEER. The chain's CDR3 is CASGPSGRWETQYF. CDR3 nucleotide sequence: TGCGCCAGCGGCCCATCGGGGCGCTGGGAGACCCAGTACTTC.

This clonotype has more than one count but fewer than ten. The chain is built from TRBV20-1 and TRBJ2-1, with 7 nucleotides matching TRBD2. Germline trimming cut 7 bases from V and 4 bases from J; bases unmatched to any gene: 10. The CDR3 has 14 residues. Per the germline V gene, CDR1 is DFQATT and CDR2 is SNEGSKA (reference sequence). DNA of the CDR3: TGCAGTGAGCAGGGTGGGGGGGGGTACAATGAGCAGTTCTTC. This encodes CSEQGGGGYNEQFF.

The chain recombines TRBV6-1 with TRBJ2-7, with D possibly TRBD2 on 5 matching bases. This CDR3 contains 15 residues. V lost 5 bases and J 2 bases, leaving 16 bases between the germline ends. CDR1 and CDR2 (germline): MNHNS, SASEGT. The CDR3 region has the DNA TGTGCCAGCAGTCCCGTTGGTTTGCGGGCCTACGAGCAGTACTTC. Encoded protein: CASSPVGLRAYEQYF.

The rearrangement links TRBV7-2 to TRBJ1-6; perhaps TRBD1 as D (5 bases). The CDR3 spans 17 residues. Germline-derived CDR1 and CDR2 are SGHTA and FQGNSA. The V end was cut by 4 bases, the J end by 5 bases, with 18 bases between. Here the CDR3 reads CASSSLLRTSNNSPLHF. DNA of the CDR3: TGTGCCAGCAGCTCGCTCTTACGGACATCAAATAATTCACCCCTCCACTTT.

This clonotype has only a few counts. The chain recombines TRBV28 with TRBJ2-3; TRBD2 matches at 14 bases. The junction had 9 bases not matched to a gene; V was cut back by 2 bases and J by 5 bases. The CDR3 sequence is 18 residues long. Germline CDR1 MDHEN, CDR2 SYDVKM. The CDR3 coding sequence is TGTGCCAGCAGTTTAAGACTAGCGGGGGGGCACAAACGAGATACGCAGTATTTT. Translated, it gives CASSLRLAGGHKRDTQYF.

V is TRBV5-1 and J is TRBJ2-5; TRBD2 matches at 12 bases. J gave up 2 bases and V 6 bases, and 2 bases lay outside the gene matches. The CDR3 is made up of 14 amino acids. Per germline, CDR1 SGHRS and CDR2 YFSETQ. The CDR3 spells CASKLAGGQETQYF. CDR3 coding DNA: TGCGCCAGCAAGCTAGCGGGGGGGCAAGAGACCCAGTACTTC. The complete variable domain, with remaining parts taken from reference TRBV5-1 and TRBJ2-5, reads KAGVTQTPRYLIKTRGQQVTLSCSPISGHRSVSWYQQTPGQGLQFLFEYFSETQRNKGNFPGRFSGRQFSNSRSEMNVSTLELGDSALYLCASKLAGGQETQYFGPGTRLLVL.